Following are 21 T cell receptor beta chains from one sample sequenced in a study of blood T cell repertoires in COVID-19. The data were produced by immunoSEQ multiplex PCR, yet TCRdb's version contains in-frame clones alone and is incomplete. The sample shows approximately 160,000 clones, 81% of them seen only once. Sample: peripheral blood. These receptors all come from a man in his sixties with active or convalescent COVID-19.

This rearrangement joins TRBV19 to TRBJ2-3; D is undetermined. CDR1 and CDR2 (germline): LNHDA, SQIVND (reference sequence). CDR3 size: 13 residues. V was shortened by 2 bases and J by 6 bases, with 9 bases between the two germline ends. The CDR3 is CASSIKSGDTQYF. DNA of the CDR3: TGTGCCAGTAGTATAAAGTCCGGGGATACGCAGTATTTT.

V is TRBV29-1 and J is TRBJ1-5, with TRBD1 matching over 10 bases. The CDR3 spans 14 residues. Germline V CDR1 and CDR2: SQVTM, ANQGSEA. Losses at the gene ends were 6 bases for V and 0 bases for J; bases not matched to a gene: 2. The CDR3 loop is CSVGDRGSNQPQHF. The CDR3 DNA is TGCAGCGTAGGGGACAGGGGTAGCAATCAGCCCCAGCATTTT. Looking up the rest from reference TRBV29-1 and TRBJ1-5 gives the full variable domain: SAVISQKPSRDICQRGTSLTIQCQVDSQVTMMFWYRQQPGQSLTLIATANQGSEATYESGFVIDKFPISRPNLTFSTLTVSNMSPEDSSIYLCSVGDRGSNQPQHFGDGTRLSIL.

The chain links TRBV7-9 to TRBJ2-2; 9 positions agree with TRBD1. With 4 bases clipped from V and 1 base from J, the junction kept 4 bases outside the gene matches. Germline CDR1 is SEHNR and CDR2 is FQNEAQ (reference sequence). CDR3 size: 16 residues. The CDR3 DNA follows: TGTGCCAGCAGCTCACGGACAGGGGTGAACACCGGGGAGCTGTTTTTT. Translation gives CASSSRTGVNTGELFF. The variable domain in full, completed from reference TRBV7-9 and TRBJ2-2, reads DTGVSQNPRHKITKRGQNVTFRCDPISEHNRLYWYRQTLGQGPEFLTYFQNEAQLEKSRLLSDRFSAERPKGSFSTLEIQRTEQGDSAMYLCASSSRTGVNTGELFFGEGSRLTVL.

DNA of the CDR3: TGTGCCAGCAGTTTATACGAGCGCGGGACAGGGCCGTACGAGCAGTACTTC. It encodes CASSLYERGTGPYEQYF. V usage is TRBV27 and J usage is TRBJ2-7; 9 bases are shared with TRBD1. The germline V gene has CDR1 MNHEY and CDR2 SMNVEV (reference sequence). The J segment lost 4 bases and the V segment lost 1 base, leaving 11 bases of the junction unmatched. This CDR3 region has 17 residues.

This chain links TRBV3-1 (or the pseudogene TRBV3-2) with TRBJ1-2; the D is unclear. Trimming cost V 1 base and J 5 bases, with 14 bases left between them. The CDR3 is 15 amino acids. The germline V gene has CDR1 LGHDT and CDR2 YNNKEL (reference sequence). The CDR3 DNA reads TGTGCCAGCAGCCAAGGGAGCACGGGGTCGTATGGCTACACCTTC. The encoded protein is CASSQGSTGSYGYTF.

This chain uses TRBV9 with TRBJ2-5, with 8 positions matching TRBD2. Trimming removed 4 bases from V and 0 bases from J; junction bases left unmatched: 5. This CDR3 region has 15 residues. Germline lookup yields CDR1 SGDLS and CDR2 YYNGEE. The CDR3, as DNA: TGTGCCAGCAGCCCCCCCGGGGGGGACCAAGAGACCCAGTACTTC. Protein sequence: CASSPPGGDQETQYF. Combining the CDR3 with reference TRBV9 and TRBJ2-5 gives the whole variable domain DSGVTQTPKHLITATGQRVTLRCSPRSGDLSVYWYQQSLDQGLQFLIQYYNGEERAKGNILERFSAQQFPDLHSELNLSSLELGDSALYFCASSPPGGDQETQYFGPGTRLLVL.

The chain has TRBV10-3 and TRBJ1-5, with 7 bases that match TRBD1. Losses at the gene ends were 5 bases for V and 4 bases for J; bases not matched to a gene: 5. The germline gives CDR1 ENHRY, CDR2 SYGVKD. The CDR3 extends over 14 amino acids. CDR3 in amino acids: CAISPRDSNQPQHF. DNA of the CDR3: TGTGCCATCAGTCCGCGGGACAGTAATCAGCCCCAGCATTTT.

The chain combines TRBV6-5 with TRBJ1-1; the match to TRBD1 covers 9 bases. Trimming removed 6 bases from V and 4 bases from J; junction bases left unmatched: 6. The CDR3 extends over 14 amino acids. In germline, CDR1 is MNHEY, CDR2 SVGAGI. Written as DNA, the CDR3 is TGTGCCAGCAGGGCTTCGGACAGGGGCACTGAAGCTTTCTTT. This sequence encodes CASRASDRGTEAFF.

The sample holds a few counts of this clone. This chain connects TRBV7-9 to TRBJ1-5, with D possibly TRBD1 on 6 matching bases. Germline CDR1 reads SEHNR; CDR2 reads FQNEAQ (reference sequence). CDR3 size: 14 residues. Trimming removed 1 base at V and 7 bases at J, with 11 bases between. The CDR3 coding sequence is TGTGCCAGCAGCTTAGGGGGACATCCCCAGCCCCAGCATTTT. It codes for CASSLGGHPQPQHF.

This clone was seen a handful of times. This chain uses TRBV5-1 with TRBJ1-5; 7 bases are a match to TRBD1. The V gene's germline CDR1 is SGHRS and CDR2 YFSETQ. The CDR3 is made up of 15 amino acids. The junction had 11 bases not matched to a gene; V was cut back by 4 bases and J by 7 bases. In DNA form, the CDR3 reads TGCGCCAGCAGCCTCACAGGGGATGTCGGGCAGCCCCAGCATTTT. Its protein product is CASSLTGDVGQPQHF.

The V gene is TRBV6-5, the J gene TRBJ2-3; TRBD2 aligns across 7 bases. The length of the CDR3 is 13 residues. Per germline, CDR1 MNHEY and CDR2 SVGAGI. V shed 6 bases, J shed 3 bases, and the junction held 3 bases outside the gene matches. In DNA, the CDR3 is TGTGCCAGCAGGCCCGGGGGGACAGATACGCAGTATTTT. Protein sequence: CASRPGGTDTQYF.

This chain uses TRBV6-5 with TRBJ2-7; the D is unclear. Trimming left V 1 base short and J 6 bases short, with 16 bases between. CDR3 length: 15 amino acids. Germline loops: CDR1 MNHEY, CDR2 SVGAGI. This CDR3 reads CASSYLEESRREQYF. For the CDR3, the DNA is TGTGCCAGCAGTTACTTAGAGGAGTCCCGGCGCGAGCAGTACTTC.

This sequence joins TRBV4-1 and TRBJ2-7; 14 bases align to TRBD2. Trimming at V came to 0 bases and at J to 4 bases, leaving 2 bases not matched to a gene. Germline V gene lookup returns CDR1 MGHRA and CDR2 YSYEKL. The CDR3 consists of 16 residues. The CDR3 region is CASSQEGTSGSYEQYF. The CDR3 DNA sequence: TGCGCCAGCAGCCAAGAGGGGACTAGCGGGAGTTACGAGCAGTACTTC.

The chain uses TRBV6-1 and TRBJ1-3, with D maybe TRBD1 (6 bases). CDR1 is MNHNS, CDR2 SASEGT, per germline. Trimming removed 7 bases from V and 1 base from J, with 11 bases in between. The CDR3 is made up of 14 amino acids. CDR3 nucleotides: TGTGCCAGCATCTGGCAGGGGTCTGGAAACACCATATATTTT. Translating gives CASIWQGSGNTIYF.

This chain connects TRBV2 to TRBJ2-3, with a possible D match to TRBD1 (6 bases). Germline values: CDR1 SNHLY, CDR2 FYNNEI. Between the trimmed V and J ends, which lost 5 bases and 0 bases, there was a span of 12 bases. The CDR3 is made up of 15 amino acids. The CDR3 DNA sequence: TGTGCCAGCAGTAACCAGGGGACCAGCACAGATACGCAGTATTTT. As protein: CASSNQGTSTDTQYF.

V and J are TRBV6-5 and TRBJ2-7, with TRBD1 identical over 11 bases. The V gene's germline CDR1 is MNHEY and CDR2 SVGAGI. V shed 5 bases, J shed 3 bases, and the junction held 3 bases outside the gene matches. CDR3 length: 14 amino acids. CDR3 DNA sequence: TGTGCCAGCAGTCGGACAGGGGGCTTCTACGAGCAGTACTTC. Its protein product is CASSRTGGFYEQYF.

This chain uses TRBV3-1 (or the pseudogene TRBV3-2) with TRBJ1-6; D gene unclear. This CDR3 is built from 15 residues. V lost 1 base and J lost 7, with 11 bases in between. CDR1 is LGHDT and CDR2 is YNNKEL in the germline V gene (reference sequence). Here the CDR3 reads CASSQAPGSNSPLHF. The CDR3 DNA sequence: TGTGCCAGCAGCCAAGCGCCGGGATCGAATTCACCCCTCCACTTT.

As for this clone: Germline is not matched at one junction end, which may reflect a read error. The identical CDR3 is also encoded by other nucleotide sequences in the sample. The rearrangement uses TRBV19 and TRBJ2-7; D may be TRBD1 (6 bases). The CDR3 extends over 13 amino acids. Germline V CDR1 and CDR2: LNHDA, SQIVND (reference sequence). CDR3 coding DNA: TGTGCCAGTAGTCCGGGACATTCCTACGAGCAGTATTTC. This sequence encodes CASSPGHSYEQYF. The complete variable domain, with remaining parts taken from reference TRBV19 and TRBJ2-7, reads DGGITQSPKYLFRKEGQNVTLSCEQNLNHDAMYWYRQDPGQGLRLIYYSQIVNDFQKGDIAEGYSVSREKKESFPLTVTSAQKNPTAFYLCASSPGHSYEQYFGPGTRLTVT.

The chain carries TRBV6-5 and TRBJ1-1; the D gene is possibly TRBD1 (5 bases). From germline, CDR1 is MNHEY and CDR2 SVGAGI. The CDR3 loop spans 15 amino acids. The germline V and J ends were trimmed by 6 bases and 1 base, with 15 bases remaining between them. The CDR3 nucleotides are TGTGCCAGCAGCACTATCAGGGCAAGGAACACTGAAGCTTTCTTT. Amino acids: CASSTIRARNTEAFF.

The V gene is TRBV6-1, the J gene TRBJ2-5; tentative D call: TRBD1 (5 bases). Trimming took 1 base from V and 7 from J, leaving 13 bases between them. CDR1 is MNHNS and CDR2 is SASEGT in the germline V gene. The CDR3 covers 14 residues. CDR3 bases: TGTGCCAGCAGTGAAGTGGGGCCCCCAGTGACCCAGTACTTC. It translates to CASSEVGPPVTQYF.

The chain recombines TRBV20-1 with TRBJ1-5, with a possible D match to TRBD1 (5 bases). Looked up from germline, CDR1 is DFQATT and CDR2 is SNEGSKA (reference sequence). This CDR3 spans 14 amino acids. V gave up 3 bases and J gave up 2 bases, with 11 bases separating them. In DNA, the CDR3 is TGCAGTGCTAGTGGGGGGGGAGGCAATCAGCCCCAGCATTTT. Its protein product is CSASGGGGNQPQHF.